This TCR beta chain was identified in a study of siplizumab effects on memory and regulatory T cells. General study results and limits: Fewer alloreactive sequences mapped to unstimulated CD4+ memory cells under siplizumab. Roughly 75-96% of proliferating CD4+ or CD8+ clones lacked a naive or memory phenotype that could be assigned. In siplizumab conditions, mappable alloreactive CD4+ clones averaged 68.8% Treg-derived, against 25% to 30% in controls. Left unconfirmed was the suppressive function of proliferating Tregs from siplizumab cultures.

CDR1 and CDR2 (germline): SNHLY, FYNNEI. This CDR3 spans 13 amino acids. Trimming took 8 bases from V and 4 from J, leaving 11 bases between them. The assay was immunoSEQ multiplex PCR, and TCRdb's table has in-frame clones only and misses some. Of some 97,000 clones listed, 92% are singletons. In the case of this clone: Its antigen is currently unknown. The identical CDR3 is also encoded by other nucleotide sequences in the sample.

The specimen was Tregs sorted from blood. The receptor was derived from a human donor in good health. This chain uses TRBV2 with TRBJ1-4; D is unclear. The CDR3 coding sequence is TGTGCCAGCCGCTGGCAGGTTAATGAAAAACTGTTTTTT. Translated, it gives CASRWQVNEKLFF.